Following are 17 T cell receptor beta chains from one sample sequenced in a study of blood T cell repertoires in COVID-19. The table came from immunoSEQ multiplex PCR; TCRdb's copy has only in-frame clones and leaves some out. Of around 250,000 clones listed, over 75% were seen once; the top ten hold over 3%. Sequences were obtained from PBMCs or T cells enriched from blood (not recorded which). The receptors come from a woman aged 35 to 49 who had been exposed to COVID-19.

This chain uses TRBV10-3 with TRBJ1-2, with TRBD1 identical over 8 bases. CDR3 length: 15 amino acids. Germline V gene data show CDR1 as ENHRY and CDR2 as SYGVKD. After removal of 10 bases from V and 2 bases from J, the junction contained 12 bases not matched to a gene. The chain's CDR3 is CATRRGTGANYGYTF. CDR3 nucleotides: TGTGCCACCCGTCGCGGGACAGGAGCCAACTATGGCTACACCTTC.

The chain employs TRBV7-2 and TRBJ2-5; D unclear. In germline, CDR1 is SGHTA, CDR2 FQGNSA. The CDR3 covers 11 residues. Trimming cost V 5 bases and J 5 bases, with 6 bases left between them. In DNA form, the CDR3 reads TGTGCCAGCAGCATCAGTGAGACCCAGTACTTC. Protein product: CASSISETQYF.

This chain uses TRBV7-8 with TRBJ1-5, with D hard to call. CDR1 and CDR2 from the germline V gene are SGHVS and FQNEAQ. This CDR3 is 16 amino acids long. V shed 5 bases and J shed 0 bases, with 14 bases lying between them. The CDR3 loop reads CASSPGSVGSNQPQHF. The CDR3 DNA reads TGTGCCAGCAGCCCAGGTTCTGTGGGTAGCAATCAGCCCCAGCATTTT.

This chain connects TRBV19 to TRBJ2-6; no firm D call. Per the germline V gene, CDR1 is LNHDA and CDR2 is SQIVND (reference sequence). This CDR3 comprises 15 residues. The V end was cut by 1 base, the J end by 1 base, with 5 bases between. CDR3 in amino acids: CASSIVSSGANVLTF. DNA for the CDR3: TGTGCCAGTAGTATAGTTTCGTCTGGGGCCAACGTCCTGACTTTC.

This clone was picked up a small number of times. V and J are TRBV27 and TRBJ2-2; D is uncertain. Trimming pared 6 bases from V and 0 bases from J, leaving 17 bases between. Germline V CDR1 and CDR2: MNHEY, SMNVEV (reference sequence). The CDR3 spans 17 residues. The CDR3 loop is CASRTRRSSPNTGELFF. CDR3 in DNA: TGTGCCAGCAGAACGAGACGGAGCTCACCGAACACCGGGGAGCTGTTTTTT.

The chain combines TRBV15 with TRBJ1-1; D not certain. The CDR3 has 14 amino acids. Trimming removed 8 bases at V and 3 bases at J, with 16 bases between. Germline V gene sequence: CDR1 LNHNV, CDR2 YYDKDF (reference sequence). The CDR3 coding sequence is TGTGCCACCGCATATCAAAGTCGGGACACTGAAGCTTTCTTT. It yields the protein CATAYQSRDTEAFF.

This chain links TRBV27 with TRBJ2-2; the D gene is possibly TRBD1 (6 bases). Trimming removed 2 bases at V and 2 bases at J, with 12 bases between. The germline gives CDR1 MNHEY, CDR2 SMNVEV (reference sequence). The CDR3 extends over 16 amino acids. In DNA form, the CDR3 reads TGTGCCAGCAGTTTACAATTAGGGGGAAACACCGGGGAGCTGTTTTTT. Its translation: CASSLQLGGNTGELFF.

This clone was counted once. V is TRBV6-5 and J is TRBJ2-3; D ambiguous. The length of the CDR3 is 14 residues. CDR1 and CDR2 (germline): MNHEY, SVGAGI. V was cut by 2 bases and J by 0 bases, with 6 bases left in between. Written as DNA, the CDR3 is TGTGCCAGCAGTTACCTCCGGAGCACAGATACGCAGTATTTT. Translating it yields CASSYLRSTDTQYF.

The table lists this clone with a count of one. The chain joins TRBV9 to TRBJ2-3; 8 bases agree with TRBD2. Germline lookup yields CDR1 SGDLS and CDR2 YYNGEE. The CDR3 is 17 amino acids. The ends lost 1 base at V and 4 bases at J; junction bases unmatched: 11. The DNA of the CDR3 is TGTGCCAGCAGCGTAACGGGGGAGCGGGAGAGGGCAGATACGCAGTATTTT. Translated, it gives CASSVTGERERADTQYF.

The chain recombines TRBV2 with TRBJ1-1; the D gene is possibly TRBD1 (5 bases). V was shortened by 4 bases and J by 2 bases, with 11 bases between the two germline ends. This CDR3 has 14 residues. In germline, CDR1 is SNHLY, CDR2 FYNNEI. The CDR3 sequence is CASSVSRVNTEAFF. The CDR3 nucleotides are TGTGCCAGCAGTGTTAGCAGGGTTAACACTGAAGCTTTCTTT.

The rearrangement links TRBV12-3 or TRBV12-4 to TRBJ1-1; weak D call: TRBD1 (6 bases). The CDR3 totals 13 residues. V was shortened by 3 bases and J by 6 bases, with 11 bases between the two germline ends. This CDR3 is CASSFRGWAEAFF. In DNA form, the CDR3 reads TGTGCCAGCAGTTTCAGGGGTTGGGCTGAAGCTTTCTTT.

CDR3 coding DNA: TGTGCCAGCAGCTCTCGGACAGGGAGCGGGACCGGGGAGCTGTTTTTT. This encodes CASSSRTGSGTGELFF. V and J are TRBV7-9 and TRBJ2-2; the match to TRBD1 covers 8 bases. V was pared by 4 bases and J by 5 bases, with 9 bases of the junction left unmatched. The CDR3 has 16 residues. The germline CDR1 and CDR2 sequences are SEHNR and FQNEAQ (reference sequence).

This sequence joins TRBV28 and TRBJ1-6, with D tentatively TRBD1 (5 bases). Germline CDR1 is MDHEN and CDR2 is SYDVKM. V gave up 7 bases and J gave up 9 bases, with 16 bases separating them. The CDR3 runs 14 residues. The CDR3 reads CASNTGAASSPLHF. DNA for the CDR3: TGTGCCAGCAACACTGGGGCAGCCTCTTCACCCCTCCACTTT. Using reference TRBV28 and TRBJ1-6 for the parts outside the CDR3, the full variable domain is DVKVTQSSRYLVKRTGEKVFLECVQDMDHENMFWYRQDPGLGLRLIYFSYDVKMKEKGDIPEGYSVSREKKERFSLILESASTNQTSMYLCASNTGAASSPLHFGNGTRLTVT.

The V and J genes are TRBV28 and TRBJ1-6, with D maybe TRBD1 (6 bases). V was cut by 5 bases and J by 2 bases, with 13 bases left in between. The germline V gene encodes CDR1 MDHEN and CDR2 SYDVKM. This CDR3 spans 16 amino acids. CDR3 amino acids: CASSPGGQTYNSPLHF. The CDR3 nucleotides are TGTGCCAGCAGTCCTGGGGGCCAGACCTATAATTCACCCCTCCACTTT.

The CDR3 DNA reads TGTGCCAGTAGTACAGGGGACAGGGAAGCTTTCTTT. Its translation: CASSTGDREAFF. The rearrangement uses TRBV19 and TRBJ1-1, with TRBD1 matching over 8 bases. Per the germline V gene, CDR1 is LNHDA and CDR2 is SQIVND (reference sequence). This CDR3 spans 12 amino acids. With V trimmed by 4 bases and J by 8 bases, 3 bases remained unmatched.

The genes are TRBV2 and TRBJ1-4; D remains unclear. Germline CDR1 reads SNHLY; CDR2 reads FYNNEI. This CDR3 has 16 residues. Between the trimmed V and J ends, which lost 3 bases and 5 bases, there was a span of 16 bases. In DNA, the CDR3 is TGTGCCAGCAGTGACCCTCGGGGTGCGGGGAATGAAAAACTGTTTTTT. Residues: CASSDPRGAGNEKLFF.

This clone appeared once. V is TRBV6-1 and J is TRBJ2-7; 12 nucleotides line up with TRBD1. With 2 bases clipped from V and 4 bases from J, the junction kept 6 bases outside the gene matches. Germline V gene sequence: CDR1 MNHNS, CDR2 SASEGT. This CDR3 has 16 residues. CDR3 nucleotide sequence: TGTGCCAGCAGTGAAAGGGACAGGGGGCGCGAGTACGAGCAGTACGTC. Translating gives CASSERDRGREYEQYV.